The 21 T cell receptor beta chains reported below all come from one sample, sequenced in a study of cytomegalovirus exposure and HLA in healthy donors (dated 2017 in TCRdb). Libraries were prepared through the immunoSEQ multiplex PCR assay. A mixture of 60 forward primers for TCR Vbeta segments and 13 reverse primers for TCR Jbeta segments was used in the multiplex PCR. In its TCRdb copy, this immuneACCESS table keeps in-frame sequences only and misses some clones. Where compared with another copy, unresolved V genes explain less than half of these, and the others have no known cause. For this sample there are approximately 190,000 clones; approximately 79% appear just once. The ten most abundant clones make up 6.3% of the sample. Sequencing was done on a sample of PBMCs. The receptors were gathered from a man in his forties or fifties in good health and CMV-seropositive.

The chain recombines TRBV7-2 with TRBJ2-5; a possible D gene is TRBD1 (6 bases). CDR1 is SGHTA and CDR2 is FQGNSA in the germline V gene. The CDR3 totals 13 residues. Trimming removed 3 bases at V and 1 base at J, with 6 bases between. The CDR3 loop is CASSLDSQETQYF. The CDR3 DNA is TGTGCCAGCAGCTTGGACAGCCAAGAGACCCAGTACTTC. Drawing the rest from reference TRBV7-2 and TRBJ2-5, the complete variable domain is GAGVSQSPSNKVTEKGKDVELRCDPISGHTALYWYRQSLGQGLEFLIYFQGNSAPDKSGLPSDRFSAERTGGSVSTLTIQRTQQEDSAVYLCASSLDSQETQYFGPGTRLLVL.

The CDR3 DNA follows: TGTGCCACCCTGCGCAACTATGGCTACACCTTC. Residues: CATLRNYGYTF. J is TRBJ1-2 and V is TRBV19; D gene unclear. CDR3 length equals 11 residues. V gave up 10 bases and J gave up 2 bases, with 8 bases separating them. Per the germline V gene, CDR1 is LNHDA and CDR2 is SQIVND (reference sequence).

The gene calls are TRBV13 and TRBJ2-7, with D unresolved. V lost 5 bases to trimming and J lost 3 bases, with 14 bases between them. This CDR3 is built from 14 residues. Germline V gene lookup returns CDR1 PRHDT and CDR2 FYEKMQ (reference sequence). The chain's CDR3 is CASSDAATHYEQYF. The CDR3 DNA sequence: TGTGCCAGCAGCGACGCAGCGACGCACTACGAGCAGTACTTC. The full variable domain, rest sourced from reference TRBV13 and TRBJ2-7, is AAGVIQSPRHLIKEKRETATLKCYPIPRHDTVYWYQQGPGQDPQFLISFYEKMQSDKGSIPDRFSAQQFSDYHSELNMSSLELGDSALYFCASSDAATHYEQYFGPGTRLTVT.

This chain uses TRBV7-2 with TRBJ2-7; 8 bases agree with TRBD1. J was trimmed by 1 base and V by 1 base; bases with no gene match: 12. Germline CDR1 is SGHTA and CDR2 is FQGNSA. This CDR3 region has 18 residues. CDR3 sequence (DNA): TGTGCCAGCAGCTTAGTCCCACCGGGGCAGGGGGCGTCCTACGAGCAGTACTTC. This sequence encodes CASSLVPPGQGASYEQYF.

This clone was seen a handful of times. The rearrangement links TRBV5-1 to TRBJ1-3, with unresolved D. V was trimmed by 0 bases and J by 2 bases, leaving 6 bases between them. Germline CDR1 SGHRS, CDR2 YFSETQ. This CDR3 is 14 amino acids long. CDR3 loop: CASSLGQTGNTIYF. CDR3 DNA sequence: TGCGCCAGCAGCTTGGGACAAACTGGAAACACCATATATTTT. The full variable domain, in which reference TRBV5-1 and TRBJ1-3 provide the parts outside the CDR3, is KAGVTQTPRYLIKTRGQQVTLSCSPISGHRSVSWYQQTPGQGLQFLFEYFSETQRNKGNFPGRFSGRQFSNSRSEMNVSTLELGDSALYLCASSLGQTGNTIYFGEGSWLTVV.

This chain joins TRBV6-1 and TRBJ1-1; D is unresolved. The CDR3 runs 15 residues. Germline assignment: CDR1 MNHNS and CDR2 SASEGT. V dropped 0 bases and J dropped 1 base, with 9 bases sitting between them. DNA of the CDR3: TGTGCCAGCAGTGAAGCGTGGCTCCAGAACACTGAAGCTTTCTTT. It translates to CASSEAWLQNTEAFF.

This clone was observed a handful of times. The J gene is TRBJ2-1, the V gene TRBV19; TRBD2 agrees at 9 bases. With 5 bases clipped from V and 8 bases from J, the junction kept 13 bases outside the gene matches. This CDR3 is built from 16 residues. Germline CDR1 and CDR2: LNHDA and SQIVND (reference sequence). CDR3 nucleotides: TGTGCCAGTAGTCGAGCGGGGGGCGGTAGGGCGGATGAGCAGTTCTTC. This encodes CASSRAGGGRADEQFF.

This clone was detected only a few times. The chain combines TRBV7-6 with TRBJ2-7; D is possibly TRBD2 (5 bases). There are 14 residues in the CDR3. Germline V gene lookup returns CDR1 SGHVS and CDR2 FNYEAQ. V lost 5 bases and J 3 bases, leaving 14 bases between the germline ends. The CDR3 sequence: CASSRLHLDYEQYF. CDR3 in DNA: TGTGCCAGCAGCCGACTACATTTAGACTACGAGCAGTACTTC.

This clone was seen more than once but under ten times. The CDR3 coding sequence is TGTGCCACCCTCGAGAGGGGGAAGTCTGAAGCTTTCTTT. It codes for CATLERGKSEAFF. The J gene is TRBJ1-1, the V gene TRBV19, with D possibly being TRBD1 (6 bases). Trimming removed 10 bases at V and 6 bases at J, with 18 bases between. The CDR3 contains 13 residues. CDR1 LNHDA and CDR2 SQIVND come from the germline V gene (reference sequence).

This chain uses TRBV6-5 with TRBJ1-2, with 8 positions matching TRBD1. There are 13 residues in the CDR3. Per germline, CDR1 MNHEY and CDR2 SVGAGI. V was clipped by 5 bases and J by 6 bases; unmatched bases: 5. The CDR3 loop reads CASSRRTGHGYTF. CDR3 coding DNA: TGTGCCAGCAGTAGAAGGACAGGGCATGGCTACACCTTC.

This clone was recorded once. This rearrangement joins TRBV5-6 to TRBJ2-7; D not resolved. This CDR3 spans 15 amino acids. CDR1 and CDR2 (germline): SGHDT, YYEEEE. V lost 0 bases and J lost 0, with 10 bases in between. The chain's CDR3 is CASSLAGRSSYEQYF. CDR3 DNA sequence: TGTGCCAGCAGCTTGGCTGGCCGCAGCTCCTACGAGCAGTACTTC.

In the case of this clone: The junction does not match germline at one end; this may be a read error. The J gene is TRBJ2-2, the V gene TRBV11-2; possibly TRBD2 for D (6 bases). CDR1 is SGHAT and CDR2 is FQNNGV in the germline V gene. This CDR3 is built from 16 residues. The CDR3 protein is CASTLIPHGSTGELFF. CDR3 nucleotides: TGTGCCAGCACCTTAATACCACACGGGAGCACCGGGGAGCTGTTTTTT.

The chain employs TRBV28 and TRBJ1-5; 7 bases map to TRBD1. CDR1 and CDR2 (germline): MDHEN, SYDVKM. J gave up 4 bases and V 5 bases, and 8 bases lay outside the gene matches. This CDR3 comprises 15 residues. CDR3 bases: TGTGCCAGCAGTCTGAATTCGGACAGGAATCAGCCCCAGCATTTT. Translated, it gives CASSLNSDRNQPQHF.

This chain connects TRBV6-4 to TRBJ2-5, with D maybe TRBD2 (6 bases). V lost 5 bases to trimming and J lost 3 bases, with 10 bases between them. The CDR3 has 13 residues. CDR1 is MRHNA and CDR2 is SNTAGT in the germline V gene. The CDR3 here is CASSHGGEETQYF. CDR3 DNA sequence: TGTGCCAGCAGTCACGGCGGGGAAGAGACCCAGTACTTC.

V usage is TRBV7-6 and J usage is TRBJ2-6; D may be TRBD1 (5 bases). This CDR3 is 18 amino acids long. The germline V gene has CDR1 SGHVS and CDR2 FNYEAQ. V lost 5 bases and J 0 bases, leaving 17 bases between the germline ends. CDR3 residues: CASSETVITYSGANVLTF. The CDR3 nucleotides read TGTGCCAGCAGCGAGACAGTAATAACCTACTCTGGGGCCAACGTCCTGACTTTC.

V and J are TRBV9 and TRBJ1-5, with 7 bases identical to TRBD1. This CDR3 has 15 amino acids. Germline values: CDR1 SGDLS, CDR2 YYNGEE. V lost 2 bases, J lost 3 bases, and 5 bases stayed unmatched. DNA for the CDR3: TGTGCCAGCAGCGTCGGGACAGCTGCCAATCAGCCCCAGCATTTT. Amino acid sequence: CASSVGTAANQPQHF.

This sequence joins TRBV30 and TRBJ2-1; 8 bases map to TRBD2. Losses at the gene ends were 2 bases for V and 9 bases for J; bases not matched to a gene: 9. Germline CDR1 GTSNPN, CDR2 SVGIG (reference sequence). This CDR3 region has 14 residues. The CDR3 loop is CAWSIGGGILEQFF. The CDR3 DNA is TGTGCCTGGAGTATCGGCGGGGGGATTCTTGAGCAGTTCTTC.

CDR3 residues: CASSLPTGVGTEAFF. The CDR3 DNA reads TGTGCCAGCAGCTTACCGACGGGGGTGGGGACTGAAGCTTTCTTT. The chain is built from TRBV7-9 and TRBJ1-1, with D perhaps matching TRBD1 (5 bases). The length of the CDR3 is 15 residues. The germline CDR1 and CDR2 sequences are SEHNR and FQNEAQ (reference sequence). V shed 2 bases and J shed 5 bases, with 15 bases lying between them. Filled out from reference TRBV7-9 and TRBJ1-1, the complete variable domain reads DTGVSQNPRHKITKRGQNVTFRCDPISEHNRLYWYRQTLGQGPEFLTYFQNEAQLEKSRLLSDRFSAERPKGSFSTLEIQRTEQGDSAMYLCASSLPTGVGTEAFFGQGTRLTVV.

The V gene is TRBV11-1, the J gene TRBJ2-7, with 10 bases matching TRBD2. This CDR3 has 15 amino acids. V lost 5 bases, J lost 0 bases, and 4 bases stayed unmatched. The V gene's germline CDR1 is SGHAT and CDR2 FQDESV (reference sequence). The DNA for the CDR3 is TGTGCCAGCAGCCTAATAGCGGGGGGCTCCTACGAGCAGTACTTC. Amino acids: CASSLIAGGSYEQYF. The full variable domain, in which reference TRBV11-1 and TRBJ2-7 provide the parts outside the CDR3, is EAEVAQSPRYKITEKSQAVAFWCDPISGHATLYWYRQILGQGPELLVQFQDESVVDDSQLPKDRFSAERLKGVDSTLKIQPAELGDSAMYLCASSLIAGGSYEQYFGPGTRLTVT.

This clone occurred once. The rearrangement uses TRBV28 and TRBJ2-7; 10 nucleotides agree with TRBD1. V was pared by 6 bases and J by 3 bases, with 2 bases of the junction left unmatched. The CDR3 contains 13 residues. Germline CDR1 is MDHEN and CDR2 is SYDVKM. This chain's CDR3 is CASSWDRGYEQYF. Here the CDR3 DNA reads TGTGCCAGCAGCTGGGACAGGGGCTACGAGCAGTACTTC.

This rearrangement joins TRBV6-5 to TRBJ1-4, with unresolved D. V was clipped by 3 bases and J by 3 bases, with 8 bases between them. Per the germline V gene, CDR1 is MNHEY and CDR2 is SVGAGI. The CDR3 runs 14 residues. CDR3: CASSYNGPNEKLFF. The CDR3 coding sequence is TGTGCCAGCAGTTATAACGGTCCTAATGAAAAACTGTTTTTT.